This is a list of T cell receptor beta chains from one sample in a study of blood T cell repertoires in COVID-19. Assay: immunoSEQ multiplex PCR; the TCRdb copy retains only in-frame clones and omits some. The table has about 270,000 clones, approximately 90% seen once. Source material: PBMCs or T cells enriched from blood (not recorded which). The receptors here all came from a woman aged 45 to 65 who had recovered from COVID-19. The CDR3 runs from the conserved cysteine through the conserved F or W.

V	J	CDR3
TRBV27	TRBJ2-2	CASSDRGRTGELFF
TRBV11-1	TRBJ2-7	CASSFSSVGNSGEQYF
TRBV30	TRBJ1-2	CAWSFRDSLIYGYTF
TRBV28	TRBJ1-2	CASSFARGRFGYTF
TRBV18	TRBJ1-5	CASTQGAGNQPQHF
TRBV6-5	TRBJ2-4	CASKEGGDKNIQYF
TRBV29-1	TRBJ2-1	CSGGQGAIDEQFF
TRBV19	TRBJ1-5	CASISGTGTQPQHF
TRBV2	TRBJ2-3	CASLLQGTSTDTQYF
TRBV18	TRBJ2-1	CASSPPGTRTYNEQFF
TRBV11-2	TRBJ2-5	CASSLGGLAGGKAETQYF
TRBV2	TRBJ2-1	CASSGTRLGSNEQFF
TRBV19	TRBJ2-7	CASSTQGSLGEQYF
TRBV6-5	TRBJ1-5	CASKEGSQIIQPQHF
TRBV6-2/TRBV6-3	TRBJ1-2	CASSRDSNYGYTF